The next 16 T cell receptor beta chains were all read from a single sample in a study of human T cells and chemical hapten exposure. Time point described: patch test 3, about 24 weeks after DPC sensitization. Treatment indicated: therapeutic diphenylcyclopropenone sensitization with weekly scalp DPC. TCRdb re-analysed the RACE reads in MiXCR, keeping a single row per CDR3 protein. This sample has just under 60,000 distinct CDR3 sequences, with 9.5% to 15% found just once. Sequenced material: whole blood, taken in connection with sensitization to the hapten diphenylcyclopropenone (DPC). The receptors were sampled from a man aged 25 to 40 with alopecia areata. Some clones in this sample may be carry-over from other donors' samples.

The chain employs TRBV20-1 and TRBJ2-3; 7 bases fit TRBD1. V lost 1 base and J lost 3; bases outside the gene matches: 7. The CDR3 extends over 15 amino acids. Germline lookup yields CDR1 DFQATT and CDR2 SNEGSKA (reference sequence). The CDR3, as DNA: TGCAGTGCTAGAGTCGACAGGGAGAGGACAGATACGCAGTATTTT. Translated, it gives CSARVDRERTDTQYF.

The rearrangement joins TRBV28 to TRBJ1-2, with a tentative D call TRBD1 (5 bases). V was pared by 2 bases and J by 5 bases, with 12 bases between. Looked up from germline, CDR1 is MDHEN and CDR2 is SYDVKM. CDR3 length: 14 residues. CDR3 sequence reads: CASSLLDRDYGYTF. For the CDR3, the DNA is TGTGCCAGCAGTTTACTTGACAGAGATTATGGCTACACCTTC.

This clonotype was counted at least ten times. The V gene is TRBV3-1, the J gene TRBJ2-7, with 8 bases aligning to TRBD1. This CDR3 region has 14 residues. V trimming: 2 bases; J trimming: 3 bases; junction bases outside the gene matches: 3. The germline CDR1 and CDR2 sequences are LGHDT and YNNKEL (reference sequence). As DNA, the CDR3 is TGTGCCAGCAGCCAACAGGGGGCCGACTACGAGCAGTACTTC. Amino acid sequence: CASSQQGADYEQYF.

This clonotype was seen repeatedly, ten times or more. CDR3 sequence (DNA): TGTGCCAGCTCTGACCACCCAGATACGCAGTATTTT. It encodes CASSDHPDTQYF. This chain uses TRBV18 with TRBJ2-3; D not resolved. Germline loops: CDR1 KGHSH, CDR2 LQKENI. With 6 bases removed from V and 4 bases from J, the gap between germline ends came to 8 bases. The CDR3 is made up of 12 amino acids.

This clonotype was counted ten times or more. J is TRBJ2-1 and V is TRBV5-1; TRBD1 might be the D (6 bases). Trimming removed 5 bases from V and 2 bases from J, with 11 bases in between. The CDR3 has 14 residues. Looked up from germline, CDR1 is SGHRS and CDR2 is YFSETQ. In DNA, the CDR3 is TGCGCCAGCAGTGAACAGGGCCCCTACAATGAGCAGTTCTTC. As protein: CASSEQGPYNEQFF.

Ten or more counts support this clonotype. V and J are TRBV18 and TRBJ1-2, with D unclear. Germline loops: CDR1 KGHSH, CDR2 LQKENI. This CDR3 region has 16 residues. Deletions cut 3 bases from V and 4 bases from J, with 18 bases between. The CDR3 coding sequence is TGTGCCAGCTCACCCTCCGAGGTCCTGACCCTCTATGGCTACACCTTC. Translating it yields CASSPSEVLTLYGYTF.

This clonotype was picked up a small number of times. The V call is TRBV7-2, the J call TRBJ2-7; no firm D call. The CDR3 is 12 amino acids. Germline CDR1 is SGHTA and CDR2 is FQGNSA. Trimming shortened V by 4 bases and J by 0 bases, and 4 bases separated the two germline ends. Here the CDR3 reads CASSSSSYEQYF. The CDR3 DNA reads as TGTGCCAGCAGCTCTAGCTCCTACGAGCAGTACTTC.

There are many counts of this clonotype. The chain recombines TRBV7-6 with TRBJ2-2; 10 bases are shared with TRBD1. This CDR3 has 16 amino acids. The trim removed 4 bases at V and 3 bases at J, leaving 5 bases unmatched. The germline V gene encodes CDR1 SGHVS and CDR2 FNYEAQ. The chain's CDR3 is CASSYRQGADTGELFF. CDR3 coding DNA: TGTGCCAGCAGCTACAGACAGGGGGCCGACACCGGGGAGCTGTTTTTT.

This clonotype has a handful of counts. The chain has TRBV29-1 and TRBJ2-1, with 9 positions matching TRBD1. The V segment lost 8 bases and the J segment 6 bases; nucleotides outside the gene matches: 5. The CDR3 totals 12 residues. Per the germline V gene, CDR1 is SQVTM and CDR2 is ANQGSEA. The DNA for the CDR3 is TGCAGCTCGAACAGGGGGCCCAATGAGCAGTTCTTC. Amino acids: CSSNRGPNEQFF.

This clonotype was found many times. The rearrangement joins TRBV7-2 to TRBJ2-3; either TRBD1 or TRBD2 may supply D (5 bases each). This CDR3 has 15 residues. With 3 bases removed from V and 5 bases from J, the gap between germline ends came to 15 bases. Germline CDR1 and CDR2: SGHTA and FQGNSA. Here the CDR3 DNA reads TGTGCCAGCAGCTTGTGGGGGTTTATTGGAGATACGCAGTATTTT. Residues: CASSLWGFIGDTQYF.

The chain is built from TRBV6-5 and TRBJ1-1, with a tentative D call TRBD1 (6 bases). This CDR3 is built from 17 residues. V was shortened by 0 bases and J by 0 bases, with 14 bases between the two germline ends. The germline gives CDR1 MNHEY, CDR2 SVGAGI. The CDR3 coding sequence is TGTGCCAGCAGTTACTCGTCGACAGGCCAACTGAACACTGAAGCTTTCTTT. It encodes CASSYSSTGQLNTEAFF.

J is TRBJ2-7 and V is TRBV28; the match to TRBD1 covers 7 bases. CDR3 length: 16 residues. The germline V gene encodes CDR1 MDHEN and CDR2 SYDVKM. With 6 bases clipped from V and 0 bases from J, the junction kept 11 bases outside the gene matches. CDR3 region: CASSTQGSGSSYEQYF. The CDR3 region has the DNA TGTGCCAGCAGCACACAGGGGTCAGGAAGCTCCTACGAGCAGTACTTC.

The chain has TRBV27 and TRBJ1-6; D unresolved. Trimming removed 7 bases from V and 0 bases from J, with 19 bases in between. Germline loops: CDR1 MNHEY, CDR2 SMNVEV (reference sequence). This CDR3 contains 18 residues. The CDR3 here is CASTPAHRRSSYNSPLHF. The CDR3 DNA follows: TGTGCCAGCACTCCTGCTCACCGGCGAAGCTCCTATAATTCACCCCTCCACTTT.

In its sample, this clonotype was seen a few times. This rearrangement joins TRBV3-1 to TRBJ2-2, with no clear D. The CDR3 contains 16 residues. V was pared by 1 base and J by 1 base, with 10 bases between. Germline V gives CDR1 LGHDT, CDR2 YNNKEL (reference sequence). CDR3 coding DNA: TGTGCCAGCAGCCAAGCGAGGATTAAGAACACCGGGGAGCTGTTTTTT. It codes for CASSQARIKNTGELFF.

The V and J genes are TRBV4-3 and TRBJ1-1; a weak D match, TRBD1 (5 bases). With 0 bases removed from V and 5 bases from J, the gap between germline ends came to 13 bases. The germline CDR1 and CDR2 sequences are LGHNA and YSLEER. This CDR3 comprises 15 residues. CDR3 sequence reads: CASSQDWGGETEAFF. As DNA, the CDR3 is TGCGCCAGCAGCCAAGATTGGGGCGGCGAGACTGAAGCTTTCTTT.

The chain recombines TRBV4-1 with TRBJ2-1; unclear D gene. This CDR3 spans 16 amino acids. V lost 2 bases and J 0 bases, leaving 11 bases between the germline ends. CDR1 and CDR2 from the germline V gene are MGHRA and YSYEKL. This chain's CDR3 is CASSQPARSSYNEQFF. Here the CDR3 DNA reads TGCGCCAGCAGCCAACCAGCGCGGAGCTCCTACAATGAGCAGTTCTTC.